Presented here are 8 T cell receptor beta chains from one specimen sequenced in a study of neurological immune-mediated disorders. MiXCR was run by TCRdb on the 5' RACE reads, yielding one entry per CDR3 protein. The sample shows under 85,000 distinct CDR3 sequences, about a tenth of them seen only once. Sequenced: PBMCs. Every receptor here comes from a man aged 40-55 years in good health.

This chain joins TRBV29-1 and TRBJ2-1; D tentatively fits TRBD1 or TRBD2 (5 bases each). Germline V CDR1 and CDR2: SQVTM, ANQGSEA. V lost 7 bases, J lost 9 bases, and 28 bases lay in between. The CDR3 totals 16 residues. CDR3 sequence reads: CSAEGLSGPKGSEQFF. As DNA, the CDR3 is TGCAGCGCCGAGGGTCTTTCAGGGCCTAAAGGGAGTGAGCAGTTCTTC.

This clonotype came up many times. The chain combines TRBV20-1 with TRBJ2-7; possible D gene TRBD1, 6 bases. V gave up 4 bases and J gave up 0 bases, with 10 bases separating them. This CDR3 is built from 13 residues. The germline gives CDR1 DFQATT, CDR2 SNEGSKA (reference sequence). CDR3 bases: TGCAGTGCTAACAGGGCCCCCTCCTACGAGCAGTACTTC. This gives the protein CSANRAPSYEQYF.

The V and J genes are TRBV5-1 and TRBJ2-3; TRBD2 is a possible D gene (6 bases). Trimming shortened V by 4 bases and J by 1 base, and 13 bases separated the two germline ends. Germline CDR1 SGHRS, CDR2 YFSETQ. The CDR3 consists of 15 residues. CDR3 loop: CASSPLPGGTDTQYF. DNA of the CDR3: TGCGCCAGCAGCCCATTACCGGGGGGCACAGATACGCAGTATTTT.

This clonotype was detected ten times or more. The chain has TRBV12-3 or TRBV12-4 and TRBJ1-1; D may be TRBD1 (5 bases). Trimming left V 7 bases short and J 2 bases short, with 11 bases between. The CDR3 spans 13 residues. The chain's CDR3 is CASMGRFNTEAFF. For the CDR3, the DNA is TGTGCCAGCATGGGGCGGTTTAACACTGAAGCTTTCTTT.

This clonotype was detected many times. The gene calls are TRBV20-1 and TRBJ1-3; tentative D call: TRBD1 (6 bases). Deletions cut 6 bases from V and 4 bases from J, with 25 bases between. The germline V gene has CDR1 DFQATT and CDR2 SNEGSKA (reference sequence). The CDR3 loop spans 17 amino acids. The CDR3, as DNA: TGCAGTGCCCTATCGAATTCTTTAGGGGGGTCCGGAAACACCATATATTTT. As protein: CSALSNSLGGSGNTIYF.

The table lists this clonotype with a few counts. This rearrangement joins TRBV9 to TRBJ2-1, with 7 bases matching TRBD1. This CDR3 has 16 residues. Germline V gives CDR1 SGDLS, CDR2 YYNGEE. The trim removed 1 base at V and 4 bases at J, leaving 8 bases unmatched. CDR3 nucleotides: TGTGCCAGCAGCGTACAGAGGGACAGCCCTTACAATGAGCAGTTCTTC. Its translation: CASSVQRDSPYNEQFF.

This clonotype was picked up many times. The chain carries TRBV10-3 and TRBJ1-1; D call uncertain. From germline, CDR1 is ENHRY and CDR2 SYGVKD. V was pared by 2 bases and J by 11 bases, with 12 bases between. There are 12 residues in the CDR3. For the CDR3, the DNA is TGTGCCATCAGTGAGACGGGCACGGGGGCTTTCTTT. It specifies CAISETGTGAFF.

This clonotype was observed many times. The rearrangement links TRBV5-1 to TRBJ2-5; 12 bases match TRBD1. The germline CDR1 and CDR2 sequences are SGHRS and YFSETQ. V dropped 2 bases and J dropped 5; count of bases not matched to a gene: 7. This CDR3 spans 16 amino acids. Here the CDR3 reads CASSFGGTGGGETQYF. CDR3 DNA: TGCGCCAGCAGCTTTGGAGGGACAGGGGGCGGGGAGACCCAGTACTTC.